This entry concerns a single T cell receptor beta chain. Between the trimmed V and J ends, which lost 11 bases and 4 bases, there was a span of 15 bases. Germline-derived CDR1 and CDR2 are MDHEN and SYDVKM. The CDR3 totals 12 residues. The source of the sample is a study of blood T cell repertoires in COVID-19. Study as a whole: Donors in the United States, Italy and Spain gave samples during acute or convalescent COVID-19.

Clones were read by immunoSEQ multiplex PCR, and TCRdb kept only the in-frame ones, dropping some. The sample has approximately 28,000 clones, around 90% seen once; the top ten hold about 1.5%. The rearrangement links TRBV28 to TRBJ2-7, with D possibly matching TRBD1 (6 bases). Sequencing was performed on peripheral blood. The source of this sequence is a woman aged 55-69 years with active COVID-19. CDR3 region: CASLGGRYEQYF. The CDR3 region has the DNA TGTGCCTCACTTGGGGGCAGGTACGAGCAGTACTTC.